There are many counts of the clone carrying this T cell receptor beta chain. Its matching antigen is unknown. For repertoire sequencing, the TCR beta CDR3 regions were amplified from RNA transcripts. The workflow started with a first-round RT-PCR run with HTBI primers and then moved on to a second-round multiplex PCR. TCRdb redid the calling of the multiplex PCR reads with MiXCR, one entry per CDR3 protein. The table shows about 390,000 distinct CDR3 sequences, with approximately 18% occurring only once. This CDR3 is built from 16 residues. V dropped 1 base and J dropped 4 bases, with 16 bases sitting between them. The germline V gene encodes CDR1 MGHRA and CDR2 YSYEKL. The data derive from a study of Graves' ophthalmopathy and Graves' hyperthyroidism. The authors enrolled newly diagnosed hyperthyroidism patients aged 18 to 65 with under 2 months' duration. Over 9.5 ml of fresh blood yielded the PBMCs by density gradient.

Whole-study results and caveats: Blood also carried most expanded thyroid clonotypes exceeding 0.001 frequency.

The clonotype originates from an adult woman with stable Graves' hyperthyroidism. The chain carries TRBV4-1 and TRBJ1-1; no clear D. The source material was peripheral blood. CDR3 loop: CASSQGRNTLITEAFF. For the CDR3, the DNA is TGCGCCAGCAGCCAAGGCAGGAATACCCTGATCACTGAAGCTTTCTTT.